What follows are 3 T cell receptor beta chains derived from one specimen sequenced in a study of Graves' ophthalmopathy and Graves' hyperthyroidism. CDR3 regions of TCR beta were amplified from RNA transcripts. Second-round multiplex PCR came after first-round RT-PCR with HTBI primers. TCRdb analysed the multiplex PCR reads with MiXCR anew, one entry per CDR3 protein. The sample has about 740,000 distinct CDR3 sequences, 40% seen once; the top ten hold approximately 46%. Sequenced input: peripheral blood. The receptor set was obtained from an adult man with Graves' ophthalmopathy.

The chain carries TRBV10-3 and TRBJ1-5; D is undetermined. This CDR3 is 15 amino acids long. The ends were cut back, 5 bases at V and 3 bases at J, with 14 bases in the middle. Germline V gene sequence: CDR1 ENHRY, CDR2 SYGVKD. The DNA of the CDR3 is TGTGCCATCAGTTACGACCAGGCCATCAATCAGCCCCAGCATTTT. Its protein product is CAISYDQAINQPQHF.

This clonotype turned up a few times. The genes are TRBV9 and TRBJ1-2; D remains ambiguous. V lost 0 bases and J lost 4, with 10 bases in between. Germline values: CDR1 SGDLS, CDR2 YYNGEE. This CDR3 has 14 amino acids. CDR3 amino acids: CASSVEVGPYGYTF. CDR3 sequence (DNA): TGTGCCAGCAGCGTAGAAGTCGGCCCCTATGGCTACACCTTC.

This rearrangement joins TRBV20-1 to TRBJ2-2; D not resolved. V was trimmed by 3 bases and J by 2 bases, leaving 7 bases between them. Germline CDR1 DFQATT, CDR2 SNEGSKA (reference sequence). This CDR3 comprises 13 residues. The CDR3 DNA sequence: TGCAGTGCTAGCCACGTAAACACCGGGGAGCTGTTTTTT. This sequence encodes CSASHVNTGELFF.